Below are 32 T cell receptor beta chains sequenced from a single sample in a study of T-cell reconstitution after alpha-beta-depleted transplantation in children. Molecular barcoding with unique molecular identifiers was used for the TCRbeta library. TCRdb used MiXCR to reprocess the PCR reads, holding one entry per CDR3 protein. The table has 700,000 to 950,000 distinct CDR3 sequences, about 16% seen once; the top ten hold under 6%. The sequencing used PBMCs, mostly from graft donor cells, collected 360 days after TCRalphabeta/CD19-depleted stem cell transplant. The receptors derive from a male patient younger than 18 who had a stem cell transplant for acute lymphoblastic leukemia, so the T cells may come from the graft donor.

This chain uses TRBV29-1 with TRBJ2-5; TRBD1 matches at 7 bases. Losses at the gene ends were 4 bases for V and 4 bases for J; bases not matched to a gene: 12. Germline CDR1 SQVTM, CDR2 ANQGSEA. This CDR3 region has 15 residues. CDR3 region: CSVATGSRDGETQYF. As DNA, the CDR3 is TGCAGCGTTGCGACAGGGTCACGGGACGGAGAGACCCAGTACTTC.

This chain uses TRBV7-2 with TRBJ1-1, with a tentative D call TRBD1 (5 bases). CDR1 and CDR2 from the germline V gene are SGHTA and FQGNSA. CDR3 size: 16 residues. The V end lost 2 bases, the J end lost 3 bases, and 16 bases lay between the germline ends. In nucleotides, the CDR3 is TGTGCCAGCAGCTTATTACAGGTTTTAGGGGACACTGAAGCTTTCTTT. Its protein is CASSLLQVLGDTEAFF.

This sequence joins TRBV3-1 and TRBJ2-7; tentative D call: TRBD1 (5 bases). V shed 0 bases and J shed 3 bases, with 12 bases lying between them. Germline-derived CDR1 and CDR2 are LGHDT and YNNKEL (reference sequence). CDR3 length: 15 amino acids. CDR3 coding DNA: TGTGCCAGCAGCCAAGACTTCCAGGGTAGCTACGAGCAGTACTTC. The encoded protein is CASSQDFQGSYEQYF.

In its sample, this clonotype was seen a few times. V and J are TRBV25-1 and TRBJ1-5; perhaps TRBD1 as D (6 bases). In germline, CDR1 is MGHDK, CDR2 SYGVNS. Trimming removed 1 base at V and 6 bases at J, with 10 bases between. The CDR3 is made up of 14 amino acids. CDR3 sequence (DNA): TGTGCCAGCAGTGAATCAGGGGATTCTCAGCCCCAGCATTTT. The encoded protein is CASSESGDSQPQHF.

A few counts support this clonotype. This chain uses TRBV10-2 with TRBJ2-2; a possible D gene is TRBD2 (6 bases). CDR3 length equals 14 residues. Per the germline V gene, CDR1 is WSHSY and CDR2 is SAAADI. Trimming removed 7 bases at V and 2 bases at J, with 11 bases between. The CDR3 DNA is TGCGCCAGCAAAACCGGGACTAACACCGGGGAGCTGTTTTTT. It codes for CASKTGTNTGELFF.

This rearrangement joins TRBV7-8 to TRBJ1-4; TRBD1 aligns across 7 bases. This CDR3 contains 17 residues. The ends lost 4 bases at V and 0 bases at J; junction bases unmatched: 8. Germline loops: CDR1 SGHVS, CDR2 FQNEAQ. In nucleotides, the CDR3 is TGTGCCAGCAGCTACCACAGGGGACTTGCAACTAATGAAAAACTGTTTTTT. This encodes CASSYHRGLATNEKLFF. Drawing the rest from reference TRBV7-8 and TRBJ1-4, the complete variable domain is GAGVSQSPRYKVAKRGQDVALRCDPISGHVSLFWYQQALGQGPEFLTYFQNEAQLDKSGLPSDRFFAERPEGSVSTLKIQRTQQEDSAVYLCASSYHRGLATNEKLFFGSGTQLSVL.

This clonotype occurred many times. This chain joins TRBV11-1 and TRBJ2-1; maybe TRBD2 (6 bases). The germline V and J ends were trimmed by 0 bases and 0 bases, with 9 bases remaining between them. Germline V gene data show CDR1 as SGHAT and CDR2 as FQDESV (reference sequence). This CDR3 spans 16 amino acids. CDR3 nucleotide sequence: TGTGCCAGCAGCTTAGCGGACTACCGCTCCTACAATGAGCAGTTCTTC. Protein product: CASSLADYRSYNEQFF.

The chain employs TRBV9 and TRBJ2-2; no clear D. CDR1 is SGDLS, CDR2 YYNGEE, per germline. CDR3 length: 14 amino acids. Trimming removed 3 bases from V and 2 bases from J, with 8 bases in between. The CDR3 DNA reads as TGTGCCAGCAGCGGTTACATTAACACCGGGGAGCTGTTTTTT. As protein: CASSGYINTGELFF.

V is TRBV7-9 and J is TRBJ2-1; D remains ambiguous. Trimming removed 5 bases from V and 0 bases from J, with 8 bases in between. Germline CDR1 is SEHNR and CDR2 is FQNEAQ (reference sequence). The CDR3 spans 14 residues. CDR3 nucleotide sequence: TGTGCCAGCAGCGTTTATAGCTCCTACAATGAGCAGTTCTTC. Translation: CASSVYSSYNEQFF.

The chain combines TRBV10-3 with TRBJ2-1, with 11 bases fitting TRBD2. CDR1 ENHRY and CDR2 SYGVKD come from the germline V gene. The J segment lost 4 bases and the V segment lost 6 bases, leaving 5 bases of the junction unmatched. The CDR3 has 15 amino acids. CDR3 DNA sequence: TGTGCCATCAGCGTAGGGACTAGCGGTTACAATGAGCAGTTCTTC. Protein: CAISVGTSGYNEQFF.

This clonotype was counted a few times. The rearrangement joins TRBV12-3 or TRBV12-4 to TRBJ1-6; tentatively, D is TRBD1 (5 bases). Trimming took off 2 bases at V and 4 bases at J, with 12 bases between the two ends. The CDR3 is 16 amino acids. The CDR3 loop is CASSLKRTSYNSPLHF. DNA for the CDR3: TGTGCCAGCAGTTTAAAAAGGACAAGTTATAATTCACCCCTCCACTTT.

This clonotype was counted a few times. The chain links TRBV12-3 or TRBV12-4 to TRBJ2-5, with D perhaps matching TRBD2 (6 bases). This CDR3 has 16 residues. Trimming took off 2 bases at V and 2 bases at J, with 15 bases between the two ends. In DNA form, the CDR3 reads TGTGCCAGCAGTTTATCGTACGGGAGAGGGCAAGAGACCCAGTACTTC. Translated, it gives CASSLSYGRGQETQYF.

This clonotype was picked up one time. The chain carries TRBV4-1 and TRBJ1-5; D gene unclear. The CDR3 has 15 residues. Between the trimmed V and J ends, which lost 0 bases and 0 bases, there was a span of 6 bases. The V gene's germline CDR1 is MGHRA and CDR2 YSYEKL. DNA of the CDR3: TGCGCCAGCAGCCAAGATTGGGTTAGCAATCAGCCCCAGCATTTT. This encodes CASSQDWVSNQPQHF.

This chain joins TRBV4-1 and TRBJ2-2, with 8 bases fitting TRBD1. The CDR3 is made up of 16 amino acids. CDR1 and CDR2 from the germline V gene are MGHRA and YSYEKL. Losses at the gene ends were 4 bases for V and 6 bases for J; bases not matched to a gene: 10. DNA for the CDR3: TGCGCCAGCAGCCTTTCGTGGACAGGGTCCGCCGGGGAGCTGTTTTTT. Protein: CASSLSWTGSAGELFF.

This clonotype has just a few counts. The rearrangement links TRBV12-3 or TRBV12-4 to TRBJ1-3; D unresolved. There are 13 residues in the CDR3. Between the trimmed V and J ends, which lost 3 bases and 5 bases, there was a span of 8 bases. The CDR3 sequence is CASSFSARNTIYF. CDR3 nucleotide sequence: TGTGCCAGCAGTTTCAGTGCCCGAAACACCATATATTTT.

This rearrangement joins TRBV25-1 to TRBJ1-2, with 7 bases matching TRBD1. Germline values: CDR1 MGHDK, CDR2 SYGVNS. The CDR3 has 15 amino acids. The V and J ends lost 7 bases and 3 bases, in that order; junction bases with no gene match: 11. For the CDR3, the DNA is TGTGCCAGCATTCCTAGGACAGGAGTGGACTATGGCTACACCTTC. Translation gives CASIPRTGVDYGYTF.

The chain uses TRBV4-2 and TRBJ2-7; D is undetermined. This CDR3 has 14 residues. Germline V CDR1 and CDR2: LGHNA, YNFKEQ. V lost 0 bases and J lost 7, with 13 bases in between. This CDR3 reads CASSQDAVIGEQYF. As DNA, the CDR3 is TGTGCCAGCAGCCAAGATGCGGTCATAGGTGAGCAGTACTTC.

The V call is TRBV11-2, the J call TRBJ2-1, with 7 bases that match TRBD2. In germline, CDR1 is SGHAT, CDR2 FQNNGV. The CDR3 spans 14 residues. Losses at the gene ends were 2 bases for V and 3 bases for J; bases not matched to a gene: 1. CDR3 residues: CASSLQRDYNEQFF. In nucleotides, the CDR3 is TGTGCCAGCAGCTTACAGCGGGACTACAATGAGCAGTTCTTC. The entire variable domain, with the rest obtained from reference TRBV11-2 and TRBJ2-1, is as follows: EAGVAQSPRYKIIEKRQSVAFWCNPISGHATLYWYQQILGQGPKLLIQFQNNGVVDDSQLPKDRFSAERLKGVDSTLKIQPAKLEDSAVYLCASSLQRDYNEQFFGPGTRLTVL.

The table lists this clonotype with a few counts. The chain links TRBV15 to TRBJ2-1; D might be TRBD1 (6 bases). Germline lookup yields CDR1 LNHNV and CDR2 YYDKDF (reference sequence). The CDR3 consists of 11 residues. Trimming pared 6 bases from V and 8 bases from J, leaving 8 bases between. The CDR3, as DNA: TGTGCCACCAGAGGGGGATATGAGCAGTTCTTC. As protein: CATRGGYEQFF.

The CDR3 spells CASSPILGGNYGYTF. The DNA of the CDR3 is TGTGCCAGCAGCCCGATCCTGGGCGGGAACTATGGCTACACCTTC. The V and J genes are TRBV12-3 or TRBV12-4 and TRBJ1-2; D ambiguous. This CDR3 contains 15 residues. The V gene lost 6 bases and the J gene lost 2 bases, with 16 bases spanning the gap.

This clonotype has more than one count but fewer than ten. The V and J genes are TRBV18 and TRBJ1-1, with a weak D call TRBD1 (5 bases). V dropped 1 base and J dropped 4 bases, with 10 bases sitting between them. CDR1 and CDR2 (germline): KGHSH, LQKENI. The CDR3 sequence is 14 residues long. The CDR3 region is CASSPREGPTEAFF. The CDR3 DNA reads TGTGCCAGCTCACCACGAGAGGGGCCCACTGAAGCTTTCTTT.

The chain couples TRBV18 to TRBJ2-7; D might be TRBD2 (5 bases). Between the trimmed V and J ends, which lost 2 bases and 3 bases, there was a span of 14 bases. CDR1 is KGHSH, CDR2 LQKENI, per germline. The CDR3 runs 15 residues. The CDR3 DNA sequence: TGTGCCAGCTCACCAGGATGGGAGATACTCTACGAGCAGTACTTC. It yields the protein CASSPGWEILYEQYF.

V is TRBV5-1 and J is TRBJ2-2; 10 bases are shared with TRBD2. CDR3 length equals 15 residues. Trimming took 2 bases from V and 6 from J; bases not matched to a gene: 4. The germline V gene has CDR1 SGHRS and CDR2 YFSETQ. This chain's CDR3 is CASSFIAGGSGELFF. DNA for the CDR3: TGCGCCAGCAGCTTTATAGCGGGAGGTTCCGGGGAGCTGTTTTTT. Combining the CDR3 with reference TRBV5-1 and TRBJ2-2 gives the whole variable domain KAGVTQTPRYLIKTRGQQVTLSCSPISGHRSVSWYQQTPGQGLQFLFEYFSETQRNKGNFPGRFSGRQFSNSRSEMNVSTLELGDSALYLCASSFIAGGSGELFFGEGSRLTVL.

This clonotype came up many times. The chain carries TRBV20-1 and TRBJ2-1; the D gene is possibly TRBD2 (7 bases). There are 14 residues in the CDR3. Trimming shortened V by 6 bases and J by 14 bases, and 26 bases separated the two germline ends. Germline V gene data show CDR1 as DFQATT and CDR2 as SNEGSKA (reference sequence). The CDR3 sequence: CSAGGGTKPSREFF. The CDR3 DNA follows: TGCAGTGCGGGAGGGGGGACTAAACCCTCCCGGGAGTTCTTC.

This chain uses TRBV3-1 with TRBJ1-5; a weak D match, TRBD1 (6 bases). This CDR3 region has 13 residues. Germline CDR1 LGHDT, CDR2 YNNKEL (reference sequence). Between the trimmed V and J ends, which lost 7 bases and 7 bases, there was a span of 14 bases. Written as DNA, the CDR3 is TGTGCCAGCACCTGGGGGCCAGGGCAGCCCCAGCATTTT. This encodes CASTWGPGQPQHF.

The chain uses TRBV18 and TRBJ1-6; 7 bases are a match to TRBD1. J lost 12 bases, V lost 3 bases, and 8 bases had no gene match. In germline, CDR1 is KGHSH, CDR2 LQKENI. The CDR3 consists of 14 residues. The CDR3 DNA reads as TGTGCCAGCTCACCGTTATTCGACAGGGAACCCCTCCACTTT. Translated, it gives CASSPLFDREPLHF.

This chain links TRBV12-3 or TRBV12-4 with TRBJ2-7; D may match TRBD1 or TRBD2 (7 bases each). This CDR3 is 15 amino acids long. V was cut by 1 base and J by 5 bases, with 15 bases left in between. As DNA, the CDR3 is TGTGCCAGCAGTTTAGATGGGGGAGGGGGCCACGAGCAGTACTTC. Translated, it gives CASSLDGGGGHEQYF.

This clonotype appeared a few times. The chain has TRBV7-8 and TRBJ2-1; D might be TRBD2 (5 bases). The germline V gene encodes CDR1 SGHVS and CDR2 FQNEAQ. The V and J ends lost 6 bases and 4 bases respectively, with 13 bases between them. There are 14 residues in the CDR3. The CDR3 here is CASSLTRVYNEQFF. The DNA for the CDR3 is TGTGCCAGCAGTTTAACTAGGGTATACAATGAGCAGTTCTTC.

This clonotype occurred a few times. This chain uses TRBV20-1 with TRBJ2-6, with 7 nucleotides matching TRBD1. The V segment lost 4 bases and the J segment 0 bases; nucleotides outside the gene matches: 18. CDR3 length: 20 residues. From germline, CDR1 is DFQATT and CDR2 SNEGSKA (reference sequence). CDR3 DNA sequence: TGCAGTGCTAAGCACCCCATCAGGGACAGCCTATTCTCTGGGGCCAACGTCCTGACTTTC. Its translation is CSAKHPIRDSLFSGANVLTF.

The chain links TRBV9 to TRBJ2-3, with D maybe TRBD1 (5 bases). The CDR3 consists of 15 residues. V lost 4 bases, J lost 2 bases, and 14 bases lay in between. Germline V gene lookup returns CDR1 SGDLS and CDR2 YYNGEE. CDR3 bases: TGTGCCAGCAGCTTAGCAGGGTCCAACACAGATACGCAGTATTTT. Its translation is CASSLAGSNTDTQYF.

This clonotype was seen only a few times. The chain joins TRBV7-6 to TRBJ1-2; 9 bases are shared with TRBD1. The CDR3 contains 14 residues. The V and J ends lost 6 bases and 8 bases, in that order; junction bases with no gene match: 10. The germline V gene has CDR1 SGHVS and CDR2 FNYEAQ. The chain's CDR3 is CASSSWDRAAGYTF. In DNA, the CDR3 is TGTGCCAGCAGTTCATGGGACAGGGCCGCGGGCTACACCTTC.

In this sample, this clonotype turned up a few times. The chain carries TRBV12-3 or TRBV12-4 and TRBJ1-1; tentative D call: TRBD1 (6 bases). V was pared by 5 bases and J by 1 base, with 14 bases between. This CDR3 is 15 amino acids long. The CDR3 protein is CASSPRQVQNTEAFF. The CDR3 DNA reads as TGTGCCAGCAGTCCTAGACAGGTCCAGAACACTGAAGCTTTCTTT.